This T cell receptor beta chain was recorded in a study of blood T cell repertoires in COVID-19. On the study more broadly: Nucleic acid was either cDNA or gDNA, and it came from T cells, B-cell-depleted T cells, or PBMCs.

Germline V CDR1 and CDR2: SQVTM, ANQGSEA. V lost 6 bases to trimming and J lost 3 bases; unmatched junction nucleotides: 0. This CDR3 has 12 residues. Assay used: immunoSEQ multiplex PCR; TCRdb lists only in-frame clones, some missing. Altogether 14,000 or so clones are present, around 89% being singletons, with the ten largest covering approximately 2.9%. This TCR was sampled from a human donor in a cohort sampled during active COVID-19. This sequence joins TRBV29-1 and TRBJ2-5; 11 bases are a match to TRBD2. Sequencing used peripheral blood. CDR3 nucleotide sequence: TGCAGCGTACTAGCGGGAGAAGAGACCCAGTACTTC. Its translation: CSVLAGEETQYF.